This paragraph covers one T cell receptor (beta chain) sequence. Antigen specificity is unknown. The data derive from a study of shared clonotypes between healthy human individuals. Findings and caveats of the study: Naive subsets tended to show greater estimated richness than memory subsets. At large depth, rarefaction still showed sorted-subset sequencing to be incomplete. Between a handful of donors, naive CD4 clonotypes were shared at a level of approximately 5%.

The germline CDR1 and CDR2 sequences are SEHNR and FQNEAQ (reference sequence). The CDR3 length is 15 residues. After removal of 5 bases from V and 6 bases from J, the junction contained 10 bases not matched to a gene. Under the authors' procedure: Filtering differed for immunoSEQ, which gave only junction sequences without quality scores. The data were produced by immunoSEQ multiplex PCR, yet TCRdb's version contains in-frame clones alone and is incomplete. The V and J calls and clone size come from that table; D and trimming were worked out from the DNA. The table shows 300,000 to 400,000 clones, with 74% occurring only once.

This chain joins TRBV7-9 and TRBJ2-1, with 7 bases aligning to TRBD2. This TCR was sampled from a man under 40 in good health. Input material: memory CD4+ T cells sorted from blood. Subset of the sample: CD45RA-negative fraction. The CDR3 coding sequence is TGTGCCAGCAGCCCTCGAGCGGGGCGAGGCAATGAGCAGTTCTTC. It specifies CASSPRAGRGNEQFF.